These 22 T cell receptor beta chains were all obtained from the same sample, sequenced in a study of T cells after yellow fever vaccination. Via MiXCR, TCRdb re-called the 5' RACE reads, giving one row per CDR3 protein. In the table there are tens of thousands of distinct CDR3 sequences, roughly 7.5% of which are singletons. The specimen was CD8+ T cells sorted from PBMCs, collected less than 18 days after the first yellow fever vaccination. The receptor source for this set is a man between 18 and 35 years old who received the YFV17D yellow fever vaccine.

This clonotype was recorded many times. The CDR3 coding sequence is TGTGCCAGCAGCTTCAGGGACCCTGAAGCTTTCTTT. As protein: CASSFRDPEAFF. V is TRBV7-2 and J is TRBJ1-1; D may be TRBD1 (5 bases). CDR3 length: 12 residues. The germline V and J ends were trimmed by 3 bases and 6 bases, with 8 bases remaining between them. CDR1 is SGHTA and CDR2 is FQGNSA in the germline V gene.

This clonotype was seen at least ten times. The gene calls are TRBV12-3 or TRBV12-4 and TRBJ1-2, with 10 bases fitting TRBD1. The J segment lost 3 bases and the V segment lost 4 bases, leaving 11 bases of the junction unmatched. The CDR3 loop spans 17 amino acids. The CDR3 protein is CASSSSPGTGEDYGYTF. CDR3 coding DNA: TGTGCCAGCAGTTCCTCCCCCGGGACAGGGGAAGACTATGGCTACACCTTC.

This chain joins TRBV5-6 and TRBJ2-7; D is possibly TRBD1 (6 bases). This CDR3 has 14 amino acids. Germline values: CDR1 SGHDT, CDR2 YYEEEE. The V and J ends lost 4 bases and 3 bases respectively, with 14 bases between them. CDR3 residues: CASSPGLGGYEQYF. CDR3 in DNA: TGTGCCAGCAGCCCCGGGCTAGGGGGCTACGAGCAGTACTTC.

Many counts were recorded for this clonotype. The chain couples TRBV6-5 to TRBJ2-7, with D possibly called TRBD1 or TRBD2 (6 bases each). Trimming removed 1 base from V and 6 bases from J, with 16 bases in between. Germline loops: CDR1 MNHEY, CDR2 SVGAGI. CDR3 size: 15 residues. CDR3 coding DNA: TGTGCCAGCAGTTACTTCCCGGGACGGGGGCTCGAGCAGTACTTC. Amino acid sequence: CASSYFPGRGLEQYF.

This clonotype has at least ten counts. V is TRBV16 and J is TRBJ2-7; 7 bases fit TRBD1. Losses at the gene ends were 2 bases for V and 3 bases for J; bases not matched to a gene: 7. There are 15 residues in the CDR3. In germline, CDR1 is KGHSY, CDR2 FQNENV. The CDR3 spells CASSQALGQVYEQYV. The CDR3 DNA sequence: TGTGCCAGCAGCCAAGCGCTAGGACAGGTCTACGAGCAGTACGTC.

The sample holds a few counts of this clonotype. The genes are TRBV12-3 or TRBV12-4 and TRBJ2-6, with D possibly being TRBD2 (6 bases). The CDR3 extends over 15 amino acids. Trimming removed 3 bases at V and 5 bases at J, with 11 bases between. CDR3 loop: CASSFGGPWANVLTF. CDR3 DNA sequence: TGTGCCAGCAGTTTCGGGGGTCCTTGGGCCAACGTCCTGACTTTC.

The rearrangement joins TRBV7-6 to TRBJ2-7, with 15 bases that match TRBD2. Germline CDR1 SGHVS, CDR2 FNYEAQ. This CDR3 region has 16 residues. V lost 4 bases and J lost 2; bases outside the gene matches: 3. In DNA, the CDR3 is TGTGCCAGCAGCTCGGGACTAGCGGGGGGCCCCTACGAGCAGTACTTC. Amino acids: CASSSGLAGGPYEQYF.

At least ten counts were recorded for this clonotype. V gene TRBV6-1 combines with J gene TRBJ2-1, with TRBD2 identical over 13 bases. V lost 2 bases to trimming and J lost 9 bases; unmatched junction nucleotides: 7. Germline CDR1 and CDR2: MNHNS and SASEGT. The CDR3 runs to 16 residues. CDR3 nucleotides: TGTGCCAGCAGTGAACCGACTAGCGGGGGGATCAGTGAGCAGTTCTTC. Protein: CASSEPTSGGISEQFF.

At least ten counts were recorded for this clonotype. CDR3 coding DNA: TGTGCCATCAGCGACGGACAGGGTGGCCAGCCCCAGCATTTT. This translates into CAISDGQGGQPQHF. The chain carries TRBV10-3 and TRBJ1-5, with 8 bases identical to TRBD1. This CDR3 is 14 amino acids long. V was clipped by 6 bases and J by 7 bases; unmatched bases: 8. Germline V CDR1 and CDR2: ENHRY, SYGVKD.

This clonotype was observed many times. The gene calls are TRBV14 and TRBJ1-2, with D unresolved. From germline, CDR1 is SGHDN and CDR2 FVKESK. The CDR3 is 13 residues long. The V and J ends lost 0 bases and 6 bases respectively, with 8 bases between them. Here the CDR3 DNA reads TGTGCCAGCAGCCAAGAGAACAGTGATGGCTACACCTTC. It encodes CASSQENSDGYTF.

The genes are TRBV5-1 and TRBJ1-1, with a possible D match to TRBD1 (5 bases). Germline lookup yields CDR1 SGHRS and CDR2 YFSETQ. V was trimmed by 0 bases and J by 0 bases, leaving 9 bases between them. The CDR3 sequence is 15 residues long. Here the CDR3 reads CASSLAGGLNTEAFF. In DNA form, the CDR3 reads TGCGCCAGCAGCTTGGCCGGGGGGTTGAACACTGAAGCTTTCTTT.

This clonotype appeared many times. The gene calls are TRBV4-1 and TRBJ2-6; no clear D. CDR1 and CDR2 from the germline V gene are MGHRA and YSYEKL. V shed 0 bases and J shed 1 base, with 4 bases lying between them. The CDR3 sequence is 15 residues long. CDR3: CASSQEASGANVLTF. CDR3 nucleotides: TGCGCCAGCAGCCAAGAGGCTTCTGGGGCCAACGTCCTGACTTTC.

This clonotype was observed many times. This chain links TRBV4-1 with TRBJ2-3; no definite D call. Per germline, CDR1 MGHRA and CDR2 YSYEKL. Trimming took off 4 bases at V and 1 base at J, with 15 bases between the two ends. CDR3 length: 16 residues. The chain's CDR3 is CASSPTMVSGTDTQYF. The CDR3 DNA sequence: TGCGCCAGCAGCCCCACGATGGTGAGTGGCACAGATACGCAGTATTTT.

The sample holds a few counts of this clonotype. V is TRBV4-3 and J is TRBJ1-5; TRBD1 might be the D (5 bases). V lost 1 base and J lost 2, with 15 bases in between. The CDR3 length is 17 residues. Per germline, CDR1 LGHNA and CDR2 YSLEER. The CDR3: CASSQGLQGEGNQPQHF. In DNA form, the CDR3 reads TGCGCCAGCAGCCAAGGTCTGCAGGGTGAGGGCAATCAGCCCCAGCATTTT.

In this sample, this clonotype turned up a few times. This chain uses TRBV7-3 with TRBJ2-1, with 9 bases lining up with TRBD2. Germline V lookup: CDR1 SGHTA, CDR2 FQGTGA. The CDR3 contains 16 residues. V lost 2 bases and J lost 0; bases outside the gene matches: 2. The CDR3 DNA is TGTGCCAGCAGCTTATTAGCGGGGGACTCCTACAATGAGCAGTTCTTC. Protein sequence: CASSLLAGDSYNEQFF.

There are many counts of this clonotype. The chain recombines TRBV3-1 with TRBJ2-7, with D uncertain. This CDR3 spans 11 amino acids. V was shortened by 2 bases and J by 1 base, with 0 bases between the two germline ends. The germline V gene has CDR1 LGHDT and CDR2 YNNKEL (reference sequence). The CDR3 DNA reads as TGTGCCAGCAGCCAATCCTACGAGCAGTACTTC. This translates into CASSQSYEQYF.

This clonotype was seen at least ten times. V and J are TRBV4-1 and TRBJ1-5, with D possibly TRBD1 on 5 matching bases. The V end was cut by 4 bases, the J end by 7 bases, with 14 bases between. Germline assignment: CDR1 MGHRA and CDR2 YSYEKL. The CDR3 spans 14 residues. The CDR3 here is CASSLSEDRQPQHF. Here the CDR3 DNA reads TGCGCCAGCAGCCTCTCCGAAGACAGACAGCCCCAGCATTTT.

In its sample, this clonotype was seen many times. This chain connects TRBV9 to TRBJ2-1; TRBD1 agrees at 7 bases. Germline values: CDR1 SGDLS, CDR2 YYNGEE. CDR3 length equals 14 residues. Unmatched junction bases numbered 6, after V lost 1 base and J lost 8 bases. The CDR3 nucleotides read TGTGCCAGCAGCGTAAGACCGGGACAGTATGAGCAGTTCTTC. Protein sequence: CASSVRPGQYEQFF.

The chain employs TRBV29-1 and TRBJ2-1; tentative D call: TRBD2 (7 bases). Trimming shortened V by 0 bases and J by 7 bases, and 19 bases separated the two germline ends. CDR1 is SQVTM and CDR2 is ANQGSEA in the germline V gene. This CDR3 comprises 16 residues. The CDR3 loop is CSVEDVGGAGVNEQFF. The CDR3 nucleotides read TGCAGCGTTGAAGACGTGGGGGGGGCAGGGGTAAATGAGCAGTTCTTC.

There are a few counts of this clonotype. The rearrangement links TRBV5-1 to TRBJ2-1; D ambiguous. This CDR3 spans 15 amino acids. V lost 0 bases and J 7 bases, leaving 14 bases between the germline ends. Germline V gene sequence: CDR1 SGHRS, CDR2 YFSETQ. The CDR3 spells CASSLATRQWNEQFF. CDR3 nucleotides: TGCGCCAGCAGCTTGGCCACGAGGCAATGGAATGAGCAGTTCTTC.

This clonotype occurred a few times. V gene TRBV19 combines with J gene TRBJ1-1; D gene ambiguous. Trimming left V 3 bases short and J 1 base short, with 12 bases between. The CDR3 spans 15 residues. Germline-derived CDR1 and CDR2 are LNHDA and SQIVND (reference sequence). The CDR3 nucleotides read TGTGCCAGTAGTATGGGGTTTCTGGGGAACACTGAAGCTTTCTTT. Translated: CASSMGFLGNTEAFF.

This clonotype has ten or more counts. Written as DNA, the CDR3 is TGTGCCAGCAGCTCGTTCGGGACACCGTACGAGCAGTACTTC. Translating gives CASSSFGTPYEQYF. V usage is TRBV7-9 and J usage is TRBJ2-7; perhaps TRBD1 as D (6 bases). Germline CDR1 SEHNR, CDR2 FQNEAQ (reference sequence). The CDR3 has 14 residues. Trimming left V 4 bases short and J 4 bases short, with 14 bases between.